One and the same sample provided the 14 T cell receptor beta chains below, sequenced in a study of blood T cell repertoires in COVID-19. Assay: immunoSEQ multiplex PCR; the TCRdb copy retains only in-frame clones and omits some. The sample carries 350,000 to 450,000 clones, 80% to 90% recorded once. The sequencing sample was made of PBMCs or T cells enriched from blood (not recorded which). These TCRs come from a young man who had recovered from COVID-19.

Only one count was recorded for this clone. For the CDR3, the DNA is TGTGCCAGCTCACCGGGAGTCGGGGAGACCCAGTACTTC. This translates into CASSPGVGETQYF. J is TRBJ2-5 and V is TRBV18, with D possibly matching TRBD2 (5 bases). This CDR3 region has 13 residues. Germline V lookup: CDR1 KGHSH, CDR2 LQKENI. V was pared by 3 bases and J by 5 bases, with 10 bases between.

The V gene is TRBV6-5, the J gene TRBJ2-7; D uncertain. CDR1 and CDR2 from the germline V gene are MNHEY and SVGAGI. This CDR3 contains 14 residues. Trimming removed 2 bases at V and 1 base at J, with 9 bases between. CDR3 DNA sequence: TGTGCCAGCAGTTACGATCCGGTATCCTACGAGCAGTACTTC. It encodes CASSYDPVSYEQYF.

V usage is TRBV28 and J usage is TRBJ2-5, with TRBD2 as a possible D gene (6 bases). The CDR3 loop spans 12 amino acids. Germline V gene sequence: CDR1 MDHEN, CDR2 SYDVKM. The germline V and J ends were trimmed by 10 bases and 2 bases, with 11 bases remaining between them. The CDR3 coding sequence is TGTGCCATCAGGAGGGATCAAGAGACCCAGTACTTC. This sequence encodes CAIRRDQETQYF.

The rearrangement links TRBV3-1 (or the pseudogene TRBV3-2) to TRBJ1-2, with TRBD1 as a possible D gene (6 bases). The CDR3 totals 16 residues. The germline V gene has CDR1 LGHDT and CDR2 YNNKEL (reference sequence). Trimming shortened V by 0 bases and J by 7 bases, and 18 bases separated the two germline ends. The DNA of the CDR3 is TGTGCCAGCAGCCAAGATATCAAAGGACAGTTGTCTGGCTACACCTTC. Translated: CASSQDIKGQLSGYTF.

The V call is TRBV5-4, the J call TRBJ2-3, with 9 bases that match TRBD1. The ends lost 4 bases at V and 0 bases at J; junction bases unmatched: 3. Germline CDR1 reads SGHNT; CDR2 reads YYREEE (reference sequence). The CDR3 consists of 15 residues. This CDR3 is CASSGGTGSTDTQYF. The CDR3 nucleotides are TGTGCCAGCAGCGGAGGGACAGGGAGCACAGATACGCAGTATTTT.

This clone was counted a single time. The chain combines TRBV5-1 with TRBJ2-2, with unresolved D. The CDR3 loop spans 15 amino acids. Germline assignment: CDR1 SGHRS and CDR2 YFSETQ. V shed 0 bases and J shed 4 bases, with 10 bases lying between them. The CDR3 DNA reads as TGCGCCAGCAGCTTGGAAACAACGTCCACCGGGGAGCTGTTTTTT. Translating gives CASSLETTSTGELFF.

The chain couples TRBV15 to TRBJ2-7, with 10 bases identical to TRBD1. V was clipped by 1 base and J by 3 bases; unmatched bases: 6. Germline CDR1 and CDR2: LNHNV and YYDKDF (reference sequence). The CDR3 consists of 16 residues. The CDR3 sequence is CATSRGSGTGVYEQYF. As DNA, the CDR3 is TGTGCCACCAGCAGAGGATCCGGGACAGGGGTCTACGAGCAGTACTTC.

The chain employs TRBV4-1 and TRBJ2-1; no firm D call. The ends were cut back, 1 base at V and 7 bases at J, with 11 bases in the middle. Germline values: CDR1 MGHRA, CDR2 YSYEKL. The CDR3 totals 14 residues. Here the CDR3 DNA reads TGCGCCAGCAGCCAAGCGAGGCAGAGGAATGAGCAGTTCTTC. The encoded protein is CASSQARQRNEQFF.

The CDR3 here is CASSIEPGSQPQHF. Written as DNA, the CDR3 is TGTGCCAGTAGTATAGAACCAGGGTCTCAGCCCCAGCATTTT. The J gene is TRBJ1-5, the V gene TRBV19, with D maybe TRBD1 (5 bases). CDR1 is LNHDA, CDR2 SQIVND, per germline (reference sequence). V was pared by 0 bases and J by 6 bases, with 9 bases between. CDR3 size: 14 residues.

J is TRBJ2-2 and V is TRBV21-1; no DNA check was done on the table's D call, TRBD1. TRBV21-1 is designated a pseudogene. The CDR3 has 17 amino acids. DNA for the CDR3: TGTGCCAGCAGCCGCCCGTTCAACAGGGTTACCACCGGGGAGCTGTTTTTT. Its protein product is CASSRPFNRVTTGELFF.

The chain recombines TRBV18 with TRBJ2-5; the match to TRBD2 covers 8 bases. Germline trimming cut 10 bases from V and 4 bases from J; bases unmatched to any gene: 8. Germline V gene sequence: CDR1 KGHSH, CDR2 LQKENI. The CDR3 runs to 13 residues. CDR3 protein: CATSGGARETQYF. For the CDR3, the DNA is TGTGCCACCTCGGGGGGGGCACGAGAGACCCAGTACTTC.

The chain uses TRBV2 and TRBJ1-1; weak D call: TRBD1 (5 bases). The ends were cut back, 8 bases at V and 2 bases at J, with 12 bases in the middle. The CDR3 loop spans 13 amino acids. Germline lookup yields CDR1 SNHLY and CDR2 FYNNEI. CDR3 sequence: CASRFDSNTEAFF. CDR3 nucleotide sequence: TGTGCCAGCCGATTCGACAGTAACACTGAAGCTTTCTTT.

This chain uses TRBV28 with TRBJ1-1; 7 bases agree with TRBD1. With 7 bases clipped from V and 7 bases from J, the junction kept 12 bases outside the gene matches. Germline loops: CDR1 MDHEN, CDR2 SYDVKM. The CDR3 length is 14 residues. DNA for the CDR3: TGTGCCAGCACTCTTTTGCTTCGACAGGGTGAAGCTTTCTTT. This gives the protein CASTLLLRQGEAFF. Combining the CDR3 with reference TRBV28 and TRBJ1-1 gives the whole variable domain DVKVTQSSRYLVKRTGEKVFLECVQDMDHENMFWYRQDPGLGLRLIYFSYDVKMKEKGDIPEGYSVSREKKERFSLILESASTNQTSMYLCASTLLLRQGEAFFGQGTRLTVV.

The rearrangement uses TRBV7-9 and TRBJ2-5; 8 nucleotides agree with TRBD1. The CDR3 contains 16 residues. Germline CDR1 reads SEHNR; CDR2 reads FQNEAQ (reference sequence). J lost 5 bases, V lost 1 base, and 9 bases had no gene match. CDR3 sequence: CASSLVSGGRGETQYF. In DNA, the CDR3 is TGTGCCAGCAGCTTAGTGTCAGGGGGCAGAGGGGAGACCCAGTACTTC.